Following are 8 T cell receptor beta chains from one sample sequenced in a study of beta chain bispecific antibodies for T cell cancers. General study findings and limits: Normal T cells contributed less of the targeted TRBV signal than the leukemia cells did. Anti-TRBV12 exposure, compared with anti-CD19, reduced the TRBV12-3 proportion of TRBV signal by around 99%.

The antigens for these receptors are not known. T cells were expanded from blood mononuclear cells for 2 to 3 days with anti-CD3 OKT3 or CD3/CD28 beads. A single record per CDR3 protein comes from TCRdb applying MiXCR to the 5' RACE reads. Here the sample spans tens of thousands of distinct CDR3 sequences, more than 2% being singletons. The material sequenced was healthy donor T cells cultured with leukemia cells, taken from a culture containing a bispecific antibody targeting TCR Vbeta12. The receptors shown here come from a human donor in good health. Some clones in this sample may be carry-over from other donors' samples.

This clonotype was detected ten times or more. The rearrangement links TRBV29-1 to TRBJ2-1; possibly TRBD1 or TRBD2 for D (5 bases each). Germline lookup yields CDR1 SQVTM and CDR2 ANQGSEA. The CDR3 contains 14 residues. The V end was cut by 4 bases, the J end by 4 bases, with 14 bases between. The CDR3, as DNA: TGCAGCGTTGCAGGGACGGAGATGTACAATGAGCAGTTCTTC. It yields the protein CSVAGTEMYNEQFF.

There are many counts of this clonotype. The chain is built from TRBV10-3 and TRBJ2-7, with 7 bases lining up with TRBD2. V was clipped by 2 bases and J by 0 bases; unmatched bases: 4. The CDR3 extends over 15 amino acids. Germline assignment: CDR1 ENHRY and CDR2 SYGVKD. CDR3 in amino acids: CAISEGGVSSYEQYF. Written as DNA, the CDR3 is TGTGCCATCAGTGAGGGGGGGGTGAGCTCCTACGAGCAGTACTTC.

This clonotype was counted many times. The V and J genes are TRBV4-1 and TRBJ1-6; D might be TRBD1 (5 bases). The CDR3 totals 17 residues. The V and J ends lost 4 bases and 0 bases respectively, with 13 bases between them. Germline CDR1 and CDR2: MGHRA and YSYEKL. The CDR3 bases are TGCGCCAGCAGCCCTTCCAGGGTCAGCTCCTATAATTCACCCCTCCACTTT. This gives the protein CASSPSRVSSYNSPLHF.

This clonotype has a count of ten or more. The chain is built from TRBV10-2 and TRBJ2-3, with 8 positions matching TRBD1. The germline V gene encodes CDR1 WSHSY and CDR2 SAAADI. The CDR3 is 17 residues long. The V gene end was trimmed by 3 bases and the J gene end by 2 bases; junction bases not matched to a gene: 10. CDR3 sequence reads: CASSDPRTGWATDTQYF. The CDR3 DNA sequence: TGCGCCAGCAGTGACCCCAGGACAGGGTGGGCCACAGATACGCAGTATTTT.

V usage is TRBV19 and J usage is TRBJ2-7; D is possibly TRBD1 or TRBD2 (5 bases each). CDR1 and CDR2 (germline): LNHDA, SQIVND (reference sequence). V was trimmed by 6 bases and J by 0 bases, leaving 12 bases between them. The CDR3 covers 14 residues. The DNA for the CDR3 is TGTGCCAGTAGCTTGGAGGACAACTCCTACGAGCAGTACTTC. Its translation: CASSLEDNSYEQYF.

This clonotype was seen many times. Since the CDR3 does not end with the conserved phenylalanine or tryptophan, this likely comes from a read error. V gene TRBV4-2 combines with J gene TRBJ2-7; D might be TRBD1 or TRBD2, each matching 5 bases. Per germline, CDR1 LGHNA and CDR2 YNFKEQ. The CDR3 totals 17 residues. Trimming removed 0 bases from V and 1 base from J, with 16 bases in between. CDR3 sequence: CASSQEVGDGSSYEQYS. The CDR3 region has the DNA TGTGCCAGCAGCCAAGAGGTGGGGGACGGATCATCCTACGAGCAGTACTCC.

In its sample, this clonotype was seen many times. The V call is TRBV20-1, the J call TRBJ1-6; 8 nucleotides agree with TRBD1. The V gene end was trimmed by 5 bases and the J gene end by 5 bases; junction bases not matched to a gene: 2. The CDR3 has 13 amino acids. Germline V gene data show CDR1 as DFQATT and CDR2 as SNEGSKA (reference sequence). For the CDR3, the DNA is TGCAGTGCTCTGGACAGGGATAATTCACCCCTCCACTTT. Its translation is CSALDRDNSPLHF.

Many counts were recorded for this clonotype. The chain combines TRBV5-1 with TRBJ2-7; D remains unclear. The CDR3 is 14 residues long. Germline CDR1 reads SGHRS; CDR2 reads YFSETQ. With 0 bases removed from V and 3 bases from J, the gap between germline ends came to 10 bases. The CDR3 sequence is CASSLAGQDYEQYF. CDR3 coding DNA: TGCGCCAGCAGCTTGGCAGGCCAGGACTACGAGCAGTACTTC.